This T cell receptor (beta chain) was captured by sequencing in a study of T cells in Graves' hyperthyroidism and ophthalmopathy. General study results and limits: Most thyroid-expanded clonotypes above 0.001 were also found in blood.

TCR beta CDR3 regions were amplified from RNA. HTBI primers were the set used in a first-round RT-PCR of the TCR CDR3. From the multiplex PCR reads, TCRdb called clonotypes with MiXCR, one entry per CDR3 protein. Here the sample spans 350,000 to 400,000 distinct CDR3 sequences, roughly 14% being singletons. Per germline, CDR1 DFQATT and CDR2 SNEGSKA (reference sequence). CDR3 length: 12 residues. The V end lost 1 base, the J end lost 5 bases, and 8 bases lay between the germline ends. This clonotype was found many times. Antigen: not known. Uncontrolled infection, other autoimmune disease, pregnancy or lactation excluded patients.

The chain carries TRBV20-1 and TRBJ1-1; D remains ambiguous. The sequence was obtained from a woman aged 55-69 years with Graves' hyperthyroidism. Sequenced: blood. CDR3 DNA sequence: TGCAGTGCTAGAGTGTCTTGGACTGAAGCTTTCTTT. Encoded protein: CSARVSWTEAFF.